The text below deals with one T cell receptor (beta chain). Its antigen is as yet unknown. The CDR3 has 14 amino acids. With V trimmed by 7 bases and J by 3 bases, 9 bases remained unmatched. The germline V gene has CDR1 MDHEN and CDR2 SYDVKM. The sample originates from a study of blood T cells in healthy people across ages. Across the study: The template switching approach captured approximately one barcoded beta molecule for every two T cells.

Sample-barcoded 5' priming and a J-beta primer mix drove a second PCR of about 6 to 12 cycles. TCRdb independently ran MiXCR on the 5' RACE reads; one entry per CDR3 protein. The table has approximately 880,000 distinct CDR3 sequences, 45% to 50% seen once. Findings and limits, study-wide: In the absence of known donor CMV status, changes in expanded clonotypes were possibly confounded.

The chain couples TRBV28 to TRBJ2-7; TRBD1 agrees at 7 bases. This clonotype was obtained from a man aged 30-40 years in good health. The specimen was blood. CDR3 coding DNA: TGTGCCAGCATCCCTGGGACAGCCAACTACGAGCAGTACTTC. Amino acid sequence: CASIPGTANYEQYF.